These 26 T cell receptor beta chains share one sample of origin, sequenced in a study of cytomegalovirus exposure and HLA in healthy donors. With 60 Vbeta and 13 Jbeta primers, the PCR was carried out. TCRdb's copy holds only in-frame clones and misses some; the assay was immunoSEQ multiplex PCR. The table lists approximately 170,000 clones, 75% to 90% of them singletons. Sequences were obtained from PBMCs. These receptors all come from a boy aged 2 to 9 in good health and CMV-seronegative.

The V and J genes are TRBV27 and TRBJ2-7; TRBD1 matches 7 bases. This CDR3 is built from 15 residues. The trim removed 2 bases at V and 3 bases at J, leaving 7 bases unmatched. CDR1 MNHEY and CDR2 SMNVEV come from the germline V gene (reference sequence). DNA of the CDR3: TGTGCCAGCAGTTTAAAAACAGGGGATTTCTACGAGCAGTACTTC. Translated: CASSLKTGDFYEQYF.

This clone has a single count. The CDR3 DNA is TGTGCCAGCAGCGCAAAGTTCAGTGGAAACACCATATATTTT. It translates to CASSAKFSGNTIYF. The chain combines TRBV6-1 with TRBJ1-3; D remains ambiguous. The length of the CDR3 is 14 residues. Trimming pared 6 bases from V and 3 bases from J, leaving 12 bases between. The germline gives CDR1 MNHNS, CDR2 SASEGT.

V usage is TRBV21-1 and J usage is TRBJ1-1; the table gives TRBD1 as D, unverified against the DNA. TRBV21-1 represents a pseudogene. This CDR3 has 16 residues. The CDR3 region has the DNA TGTGCCAGCAGCAAAGAGGAGACAGGGGGCTGCTCTGAAGCTTTCTTT. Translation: CASSKEETGGCSEAFF.

The CDR3 DNA follows: TGTGCCAGCAGCCCCGGGACAGGAGCTTTCTTT. It codes for CASSPGTGAFF. The genes are TRBV27 and TRBJ1-1; 8 bases are shared with TRBD1. This CDR3 spans 11 amino acids. The germline V gene has CDR1 MNHEY and CDR2 SMNVEV (reference sequence). With V trimmed by 6 bases and J by 10 bases, 4 bases remained unmatched.

The CDR3 bases are TGTGCCAGCAGCTATGGACAGACAACTGATACGCAGTATTTT. This gives the protein CASSYGQTTDTQYF. V and J are TRBV4-2 and TRBJ2-3, with D maybe TRBD1 (6 bases). The length of the CDR3 is 14 residues. V lost 5 bases, J lost 6 bases, and 15 bases lay in between. Germline CDR1 reads LGHNA; CDR2 reads YNFKEQ.

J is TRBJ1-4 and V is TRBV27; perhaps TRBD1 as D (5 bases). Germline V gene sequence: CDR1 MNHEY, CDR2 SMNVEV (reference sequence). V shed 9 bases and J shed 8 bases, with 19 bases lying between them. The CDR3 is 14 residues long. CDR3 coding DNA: TGTGCCAGTGCGCCTCGGACAAGGAACGAAAAACTGTTTTTT. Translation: CASAPRTRNEKLFF.

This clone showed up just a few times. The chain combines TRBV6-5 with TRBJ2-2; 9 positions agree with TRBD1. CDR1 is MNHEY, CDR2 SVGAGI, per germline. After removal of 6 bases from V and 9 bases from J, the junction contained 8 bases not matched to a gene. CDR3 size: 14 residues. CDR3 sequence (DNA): TGTGCCAGCAGGCCGGGACAGGGCCTACGGGAGCTGTTTTTT. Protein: CASRPGQGLRELFF.

CDR3: CASSLTGSDTQYF. The DNA for the CDR3 is TGTGCCAGCAGCTTGACGGGATCAGATACGCAGTATTTT. The gene calls are TRBV5-6 and TRBJ2-3, with D possibly being TRBD2 (5 bases). This CDR3 comprises 13 residues. Germline V gene data show CDR1 as SGHDT and CDR2 as YYEEEE. V was pared by 1 base and J by 4 bases, with 7 bases between.

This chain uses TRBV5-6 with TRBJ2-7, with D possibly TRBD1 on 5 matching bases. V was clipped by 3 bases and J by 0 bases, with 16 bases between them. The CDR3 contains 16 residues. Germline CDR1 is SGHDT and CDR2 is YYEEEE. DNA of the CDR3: TGTGCCAGCAGCTGGTGGACCACAGGAATCTCCTACGAGCAGTACTTC. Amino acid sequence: CASSWWTTGISYEQYF.

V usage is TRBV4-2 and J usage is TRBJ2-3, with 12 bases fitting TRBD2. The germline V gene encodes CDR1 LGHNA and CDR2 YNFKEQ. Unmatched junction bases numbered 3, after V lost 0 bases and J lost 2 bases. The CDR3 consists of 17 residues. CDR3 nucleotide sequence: TGTGCCAGCAGCCAAGAAGGGACTAGCGGGTTCACAGATACGCAGTATTTT. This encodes CASSQEGTSGFTDTQYF.

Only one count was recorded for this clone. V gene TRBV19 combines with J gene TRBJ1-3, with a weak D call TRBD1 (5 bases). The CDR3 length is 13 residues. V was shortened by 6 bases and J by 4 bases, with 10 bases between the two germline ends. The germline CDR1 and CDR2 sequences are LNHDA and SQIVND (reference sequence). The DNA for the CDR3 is TGTGCCAGTAGCTCGACAGCCGGAAACACCATATATTTT. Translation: CASSSTAGNTIYF. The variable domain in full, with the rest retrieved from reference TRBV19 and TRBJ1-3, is DGGITQSPKYLFRKEGQNVTLSCEQNLNHDAMYWYRQDPGQGLRLIYYSQIVNDFQKGDIAEGYSVSREKKESFPLTVTSAQKNPTAFYLCASSSTAGNTIYFGEGSWLTVV.

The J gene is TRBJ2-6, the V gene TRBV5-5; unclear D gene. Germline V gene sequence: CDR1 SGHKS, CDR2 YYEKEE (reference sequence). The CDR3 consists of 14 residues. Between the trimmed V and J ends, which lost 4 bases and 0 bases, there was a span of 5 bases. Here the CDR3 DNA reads TGTGCCAGCAGCCCGTCCTCTGGGGCCAACGTCCTGACTTTC. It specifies CASSPSSGANVLTF.

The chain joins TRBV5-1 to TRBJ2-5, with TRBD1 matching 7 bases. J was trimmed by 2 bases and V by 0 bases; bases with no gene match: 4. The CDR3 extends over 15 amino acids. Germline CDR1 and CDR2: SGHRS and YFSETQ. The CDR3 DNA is TGCGCCAGCAGCTTGGAGGGGGCCAGACAAGAGACCCAGTACTTC. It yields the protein CASSLEGARQETQYF.

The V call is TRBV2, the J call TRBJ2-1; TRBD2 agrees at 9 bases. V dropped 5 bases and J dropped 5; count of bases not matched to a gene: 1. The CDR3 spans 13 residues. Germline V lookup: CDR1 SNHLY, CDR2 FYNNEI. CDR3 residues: CASSRLADNEQFF. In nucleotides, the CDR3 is TGTGCCAGCAGTCGACTAGCGGACAATGAGCAGTTCTTC.

The CDR3 DNA sequence: TGCGCCAGCAGCCGGATAGGGGGAGGCACAGATACGCAGTATTTT. It specifies CASSRIGGGTDTQYF. The chain combines TRBV5-1 with TRBJ2-3; possible D gene TRBD1, 6 bases. The V end was cut by 4 bases, the J end by 1 base, with 13 bases between. CDR3 length: 15 amino acids. Germline CDR1 reads SGHRS; CDR2 reads YFSETQ.

The DNA of the CDR3 is TGTGCCTGTCTGCCGTTGCAGGACTATGGCTACACCTTC. Translation gives CACLPLQDYGYTF. This chain joins TRBV30 and TRBJ1-2; no clear D gene. CDR1 GTSNPN and CDR2 SVGIG come from the germline V gene (reference sequence). V lost 6 bases and J 3 bases, leaving 14 bases between the germline ends. The CDR3 loop spans 13 amino acids.

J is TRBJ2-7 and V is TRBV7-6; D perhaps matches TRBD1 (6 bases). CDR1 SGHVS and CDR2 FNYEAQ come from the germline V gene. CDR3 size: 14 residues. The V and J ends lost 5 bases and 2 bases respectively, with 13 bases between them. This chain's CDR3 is CASSPRQVPYEQYF. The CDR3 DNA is TGTGCCAGCAGCCCCCGACAGGTCCCCTACGAGCAGTACTTC. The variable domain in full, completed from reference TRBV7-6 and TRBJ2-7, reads GAGVSQSPRYKVTKRGQDVALRCDPISGHVSLYWYRQALGQGPEFLTYFNYEAQQDKSGLPNDRFSAERPEGSISTLTIQRTEQRDSAMYRCASSPRQVPYEQYFGPGTRLTVT.

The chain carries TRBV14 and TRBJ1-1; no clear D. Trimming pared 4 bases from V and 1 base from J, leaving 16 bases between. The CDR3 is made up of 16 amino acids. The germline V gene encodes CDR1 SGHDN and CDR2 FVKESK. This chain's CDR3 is CASSPLLGRKNTEAFF. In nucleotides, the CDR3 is TGTGCCAGCAGCCCCCTTTTAGGGAGGAAGAACACTGAAGCTTTCTTT.

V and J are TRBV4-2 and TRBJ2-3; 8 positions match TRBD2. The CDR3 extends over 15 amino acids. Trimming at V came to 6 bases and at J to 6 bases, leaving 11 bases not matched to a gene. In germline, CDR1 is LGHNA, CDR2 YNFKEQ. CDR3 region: CASSEGLVSSDTQYF. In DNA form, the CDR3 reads TGTGCCAGCAGTGAGGGACTAGTGTCCTCTGATACGCAGTATTTT.

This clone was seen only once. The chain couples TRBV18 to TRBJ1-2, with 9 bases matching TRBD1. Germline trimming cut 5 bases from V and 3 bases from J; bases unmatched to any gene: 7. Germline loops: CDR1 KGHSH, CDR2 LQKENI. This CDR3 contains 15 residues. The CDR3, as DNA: TGTGCCAGCTCATCCCGACAGGGGGGGGACTATGGCTACACCTTC. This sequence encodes CASSSRQGGDYGYTF. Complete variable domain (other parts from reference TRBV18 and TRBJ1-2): NAGVMQNPRHLVRRRGQEARLRCSPMKGHSHVYWYRQLPEEGLKFMVYLQKENIIDESGMPKERFSAEFPKEGPSILRIQQVVRGDSAAYFCASSSRQGGDYGYTFGSGTRLTVV.

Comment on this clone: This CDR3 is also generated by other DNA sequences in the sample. The CDR3 sequence: CASSPPGQPNEKLFF. The CDR3 region has the DNA TGTGCCAGCAGCCCCCCGGGACAGCCTAATGAAAAACTGTTTTTT. The V call is TRBV14, the J call TRBJ1-4; 7 bases align to TRBD1. CDR3 size: 15 residues. The V and J ends lost 4 bases and 3 bases, in that order; junction bases with no gene match: 5. Germline CDR1 and CDR2: SGHDN and FVKESK.

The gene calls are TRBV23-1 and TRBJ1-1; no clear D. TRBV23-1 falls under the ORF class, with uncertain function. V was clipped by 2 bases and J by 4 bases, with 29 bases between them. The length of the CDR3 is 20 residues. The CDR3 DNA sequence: TGCGCCAGCAGTCAAATGAATCCAAGCCAGCCGGAGGTATTACGCACTGAAGCTTTCTTT. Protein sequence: CASSQMNPSQPEVLRTEAFF.

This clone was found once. The DNA of the CDR3 is TGTGCCAGCAGTTTAGGAGGACAGGGGCGTAGCAATCAGCCCCAGCATTTT. It specifies CASSLGGQGRSNQPQHF. V usage is TRBV27 and J usage is TRBJ1-5, with TRBD1 identical over 9 bases. The CDR3 loop spans 17 amino acids. CDR1 MNHEY and CDR2 SMNVEV come from the germline V gene (reference sequence). After removal of 2 bases from V and 0 bases from J, the junction contained 5 bases not matched to a gene.

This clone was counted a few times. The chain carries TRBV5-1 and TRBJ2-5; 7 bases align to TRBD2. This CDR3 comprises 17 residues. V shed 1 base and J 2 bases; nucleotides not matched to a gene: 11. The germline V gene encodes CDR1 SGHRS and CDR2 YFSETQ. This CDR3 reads CASSLWGGGETQETQYF. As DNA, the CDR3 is TGCGCCAGCAGCTTGTGGGGCGGGGGAGAAACGCAAGAGACCCAGTACTTC.

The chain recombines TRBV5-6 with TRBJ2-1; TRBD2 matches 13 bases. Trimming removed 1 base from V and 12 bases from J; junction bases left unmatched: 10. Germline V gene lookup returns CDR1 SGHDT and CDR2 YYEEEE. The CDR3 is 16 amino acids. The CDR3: CASSLQTSGRPRWQFF. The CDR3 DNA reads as TGTGCCAGCAGCTTGCAGACTAGCGGGAGGCCCCGGTGGCAGTTCTTC.

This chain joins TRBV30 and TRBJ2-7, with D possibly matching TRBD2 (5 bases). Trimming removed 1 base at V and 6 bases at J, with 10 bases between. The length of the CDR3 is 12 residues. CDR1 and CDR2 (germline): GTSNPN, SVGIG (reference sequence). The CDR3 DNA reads TGTGCCTGGAGTGACCCCGCGGGCGAGCAGTACTTC. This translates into CAWSDPAGEQYF.